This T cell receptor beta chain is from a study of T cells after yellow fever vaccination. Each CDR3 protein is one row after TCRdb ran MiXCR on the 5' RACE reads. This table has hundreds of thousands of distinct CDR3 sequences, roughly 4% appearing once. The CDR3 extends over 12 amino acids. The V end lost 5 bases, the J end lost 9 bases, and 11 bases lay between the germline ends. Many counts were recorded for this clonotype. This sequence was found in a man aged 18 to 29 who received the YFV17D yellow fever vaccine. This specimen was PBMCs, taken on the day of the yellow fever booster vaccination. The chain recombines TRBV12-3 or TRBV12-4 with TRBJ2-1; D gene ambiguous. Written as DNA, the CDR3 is TGTGCCAGCAGTCCAACGATGGGTGAGCAGTTCTTC. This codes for CASSPTMGEQFF.